This T cell receptor (beta chain) was documented in a study of T cell responses to AZD1222 COVID-19 vaccine. V was cut by 0 bases and J by 0 bases, with 7 bases left in between. This CDR3 region has 14 residues. Looked up from germline, CDR1 is SGDLS and CDR2 is YYNGEE. Sequencing used immunoSEQ multiplex PCR; TCRdb keeps in-frame clones, though not all of them. There are around 180,000 clones in the sample; about 91% occur only once, and roughly 0.5% lies in the top ten. The material sequenced was peripheral blood, taken on day 0 of AZD1222 vaccination. The sequence was obtained from an adult in good health. The chain employs TRBV9 and TRBJ2-7; D is ambiguous. The CDR3 nucleotides read TGTGCCAGCAGCGTAGAACCGTCCTCCTACGAGCAGTACTTC. Protein sequence: CASSVEPSSYEQYF.